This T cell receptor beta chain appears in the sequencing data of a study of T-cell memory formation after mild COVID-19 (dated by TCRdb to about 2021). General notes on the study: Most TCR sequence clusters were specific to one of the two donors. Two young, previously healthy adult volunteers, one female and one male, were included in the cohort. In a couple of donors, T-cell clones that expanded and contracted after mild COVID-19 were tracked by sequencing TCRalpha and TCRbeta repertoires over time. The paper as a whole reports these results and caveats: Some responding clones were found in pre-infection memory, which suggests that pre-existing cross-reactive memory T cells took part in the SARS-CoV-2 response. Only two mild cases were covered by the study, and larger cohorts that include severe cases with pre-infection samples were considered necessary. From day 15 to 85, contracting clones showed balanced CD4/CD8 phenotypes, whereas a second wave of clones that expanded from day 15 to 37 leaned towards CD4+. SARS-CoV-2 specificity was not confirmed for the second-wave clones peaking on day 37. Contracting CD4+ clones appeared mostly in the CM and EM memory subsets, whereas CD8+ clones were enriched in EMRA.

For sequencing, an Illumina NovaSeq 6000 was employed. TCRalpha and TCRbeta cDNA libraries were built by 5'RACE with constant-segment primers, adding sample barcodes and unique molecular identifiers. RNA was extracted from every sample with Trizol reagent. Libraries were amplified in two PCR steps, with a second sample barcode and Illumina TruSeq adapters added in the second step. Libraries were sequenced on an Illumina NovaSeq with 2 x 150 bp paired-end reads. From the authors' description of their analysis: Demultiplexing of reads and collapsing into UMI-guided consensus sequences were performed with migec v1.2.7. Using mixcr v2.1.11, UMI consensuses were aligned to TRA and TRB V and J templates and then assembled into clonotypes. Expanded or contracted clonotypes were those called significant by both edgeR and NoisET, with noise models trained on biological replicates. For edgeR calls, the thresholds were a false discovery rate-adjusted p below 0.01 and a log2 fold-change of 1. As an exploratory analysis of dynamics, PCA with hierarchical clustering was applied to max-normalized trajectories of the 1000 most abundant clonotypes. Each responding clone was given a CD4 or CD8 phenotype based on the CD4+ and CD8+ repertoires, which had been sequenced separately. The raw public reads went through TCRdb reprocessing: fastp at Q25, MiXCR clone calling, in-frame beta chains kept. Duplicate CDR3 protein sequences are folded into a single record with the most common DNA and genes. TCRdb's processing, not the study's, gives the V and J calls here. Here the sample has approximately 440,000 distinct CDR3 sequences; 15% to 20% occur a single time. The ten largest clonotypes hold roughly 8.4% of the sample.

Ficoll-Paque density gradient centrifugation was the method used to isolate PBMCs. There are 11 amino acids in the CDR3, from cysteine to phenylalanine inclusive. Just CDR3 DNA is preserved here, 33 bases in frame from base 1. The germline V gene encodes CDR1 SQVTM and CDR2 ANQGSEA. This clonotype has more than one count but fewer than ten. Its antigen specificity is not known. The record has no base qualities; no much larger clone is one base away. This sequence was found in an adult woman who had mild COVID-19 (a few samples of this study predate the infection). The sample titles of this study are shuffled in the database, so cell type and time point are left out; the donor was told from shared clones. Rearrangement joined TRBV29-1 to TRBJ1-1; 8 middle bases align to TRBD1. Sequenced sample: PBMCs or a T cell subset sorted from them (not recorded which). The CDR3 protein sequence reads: CSTGGRTEAFF. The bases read TGCTCAACAGGGGGGCGAACTGAAGCTTTCTTT.